The 12 T cell receptor beta chains reported below all come from one sample, sequenced in a study of T cell clones after liver transplantation. Sequencing used immunoSEQ multiplex PCR; TCRdb keeps in-frame clones, though not all of them. The table lists roughly 120,000 clones, approximately 90% of them singletons. The starting material was CD4+ T cells from blood, obtained 12 months after liver transplant. These receptors were obtained from a human patient who received a liver transplant. Some T cells may be the graft donor's.

There are a few counts of this clone. V gene TRBV4-3 combines with J gene TRBJ1-1; D gene ambiguous. Trimming stripped 2 bases from V and 0 bases from J, with 10 bases between. This CDR3 spans 15 amino acids. CDR1 LGHNA and CDR2 YSLEER come from the germline V gene. The CDR3 sequence: CASSQQTNMNTEAFF. The CDR3 nucleotides read TGCGCCAGCAGCCAACAGACCAACATGAACACTGAAGCTTTCTTT.

CDR3 nucleotide sequence: TGCGCCAGCAGTGGGTACAGAAGCTCCTACGAGCAGTACTTC. Protein product: CASSGYRSSYEQYF. J is TRBJ2-7 and V is TRBV10-2, with D unclear. This CDR3 spans 14 amino acids. Germline CDR1 is WSHSY and CDR2 is SAAADI. Trimming removed 4 bases from V and 0 bases from J, with 10 bases in between.

This chain links TRBV10-2 with TRBJ1-3; the D gene is possibly TRBD1 (5 bases). CDR3 length: 12 residues. Trimming took 6 bases from V and 8 from J, leaving 11 bases between them. The germline V gene has CDR1 WSHSY and CDR2 SAAADI. DNA for the CDR3: TGCGCCAGCAGCGCCCAGGGATACACCATATATTTT. Amino acid sequence: CASSAQGYTIYF.

This clone occurred once. The chain combines TRBV7-6 with TRBJ2-7; 7 bases are shared with TRBD2. The V segment lost 4 bases and the J segment 6 bases; nucleotides outside the gene matches: 6. Germline lookup yields CDR1 SGHVS and CDR2 FNYEAQ. The CDR3 spans 13 residues. The CDR3 sequence is CASSSAGAFEQYF. The CDR3 bases are TGTGCCAGCAGCTCGGCGGGAGCCTTCGAGCAGTACTTC. The variable domain in full, with the rest retrieved from reference TRBV7-6 and TRBJ2-7, is GAGVSQSPRYKVTKRGQDVALRCDPISGHVSLYWYRQALGQGPEFLTYFNYEAQQDKSGLPNDRFSAERPEGSISTLTIQRTEQRDSAMYRCASSSAGAFEQYFGPGTRLTVT.

J is TRBJ2-1 and V is TRBV2, with D possibly called TRBD1 or TRBD2 (5 bases each). Germline values: CDR1 SNHLY, CDR2 FYNNEI. Deletions cut 5 bases from V and 8 bases from J, with 16 bases between. The CDR3 covers 14 residues. CDR3 bases: TGTGCCAGCAGTAACGGGGACGCCGACTATGAGCAGTTCTTC. Translating gives CASSNGDADYEQFF.

V is TRBV5-1 and J is TRBJ2-3, with 9 bases matching TRBD2. J was trimmed by 4 bases and V by 4 bases; bases with no gene match: 10. The CDR3 is made up of 16 amino acids. The germline V gene has CDR1 SGHRS and CDR2 YFSETQ. CDR3 amino acids: CASSPGVAGEPDTQYF. The CDR3 DNA sequence: TGCGCCAGCAGCCCCGGGGTAGCGGGAGAACCAGATACGCAGTATTTT.

This clone was seen a few times. This chain links TRBV11-2 with TRBJ2-7; weak D call: TRBD2 (5 bases). Looked up from germline, CDR1 is SGHAT and CDR2 is FQNNGV. The CDR3 runs 12 residues. Trimming took 2 bases from V and 6 from J, leaving 8 bases between them. The CDR3 spells CASSLLRGEQYF. CDR3 sequence (DNA): TGTGCCAGCAGCTTATTACGGGGCGAGCAGTACTTC.

The rearrangement uses TRBV29-1 and TRBJ2-7, with no clear D. Germline-derived CDR1 and CDR2 are SQVTM and ANQGSEA. Trimming shortened V by 5 bases and J by 1 base, and 12 bases separated the two germline ends. CDR3 length equals 13 residues. DNA of the CDR3: TGCAGCGTTTCAACAAGTTTTTCCTACGAGCAGTACTTC. The encoded protein is CSVSTSFSYEQYF.

This chain connects TRBV4-2 to TRBJ1-4; a weak D match, TRBD1 (6 bases). The CDR3 sequence is 16 residues long. Germline-derived CDR1 and CDR2 are LGHNA and YNFKEQ. The ends were cut back, 1 base at V and 8 bases at J, with 17 bases in the middle. CDR3 sequence (DNA): TGTGCCAGCAGCCAAGTTAACAGCGAGGGGGAAGAAAAACTGTTTTTT. This sequence encodes CASSQVNSEGEEKLFF.

The chain joins TRBV19 to TRBJ1-2; weak D call: TRBD1 (5 bases). The CDR3 has 13 residues. Germline V gene lookup returns CDR1 LNHDA and CDR2 SQIVND (reference sequence). V lost 5 bases and J lost 1, with 8 bases in between. CDR3 coding DNA: TGTGCCAGTAGTTATCAGGGTAACTATGGCTACACCTTC. Protein: CASSYQGNYGYTF.

The chain couples TRBV11-3 to TRBJ2-3; TRBD2 might be the D (7 bases). Trimming shortened V by 6 bases and J by 6 bases, and 13 bases separated the two germline ends. This CDR3 spans 13 amino acids. Germline assignment: CDR1 SGHNT and CDR2 YENEEA. The DNA of the CDR3 is TGTGCCAGCAGTCGGGGGGCCATGGATACGCAGTATTTT. Protein product: CASSRGAMDTQYF.

The chain carries TRBV5-1 and TRBJ1-2, with D perhaps matching TRBD1 (5 bases). V was clipped by 0 bases and J by 6 bases, with 12 bases between them. The length of the CDR3 is 14 residues. Germline V gives CDR1 SGHRS, CDR2 YFSETQ. The CDR3 bases are TGCGCCAGCAGCTTGGGCTTCGGGACGGATGGCTACACCTTC. It is translated as CASSLGFGTDGYTF. Variable domain in full (rest from reference TRBV5-1 and TRBJ1-2): KAGVTQTPRYLIKTRGQQVTLSCSPISGHRSVSWYQQTPGQGLQFLFEYFSETQRNKGNFPGRFSGRQFSNSRSEMNVSTLELGDSALYLCASSLGFGTDGYTFGSGTRLTVV.